One sample yielded the 13 T cell receptor beta chains listed below, sequenced in a study of blood T cell repertoires in COVID-19. Profiled with immunoSEQ multiplex PCR; TCRdb holds only in-frame clones, not every one. This table holds roughly 500,000 clones, roughly nine tenths found once. What was sequenced was peripheral blood. The receptors come from a man aged 18 to 35 with COVID-19, enrolled during active disease.

The chain is built from TRBV19 and TRBJ2-3, with TRBD2 identical over 9 bases. This CDR3 contains 16 residues. CDR1 and CDR2 from the germline V gene are LNHDA and SQIVND (reference sequence). Trimming cost V 5 bases and J 3 bases; bases outside gene matches: 9. Here the CDR3 DNA reads TGTGCCAGTAGTCCTAGCGGGGCGAAAACTACAGATACGCAGTATTTT. Its protein product is CASSPSGAKTTDTQYF.

The gene calls are TRBV9 and TRBJ2-5; 8 bases align to TRBD1. V gave up 2 bases and J gave up 13 bases; unmatched junction bases: 13. Germline CDR1 reads SGDLS; CDR2 reads YYNGEE. The CDR3 has 14 amino acids. The DNA of the CDR3 is TGTGCCAGCAGCGTTGGGGACAGGTCTTTACAGAGGTACTTC. This translates into CASSVGDRSLQRYF.

The chain joins TRBV29-1 to TRBJ1-5; D possibly corresponds to TRBD1 (6 bases). CDR1 is SQVTM, CDR2 ANQGSEA, per germline. The CDR3 totals 14 residues. V lost 4 bases to trimming and J lost 1 base, with 11 bases between them. The CDR3 loop is CSVGVQGSNQPQHF. The CDR3 region has the DNA TGCAGCGTTGGAGTACAGGGAAGCAATCAGCCCCAGCATTTT.

The CDR3 is CASRPQTGVGYGYTF. The CDR3 DNA is TGTGCCAGCAGACCCCAGACAGGGGTGGGCTATGGCTACACCTTC. V and J are TRBV2 and TRBJ1-2; 8 bases align to TRBD1. The trim removed 6 bases at V and 4 bases at J, leaving 10 bases unmatched. CDR3 length: 15 amino acids. The germline V gene has CDR1 SNHLY and CDR2 FYNNEI. Based on the CDR3 plus reference TRBV2 and TRBJ1-2, the full variable domain is EPEVTQTPSHQVTQMGQEVILRCVPISNHLYFYWYRQILGQKVEFLVSFYNNEISEKSEIFDDQFSVERPDGSNFTLKIRSTKLEDSAMYFCASRPQTGVGYGYTFGSGTRLTVV.

This clone was counted once. This rearrangement joins TRBV9 to TRBJ2-7; D uncertain. The CDR3 sequence is 11 residues long. The ends were cut back, 3 bases at V and 12 bases at J, with 13 bases in the middle. Germline V gene data show CDR1 as SGDLS and CDR2 as YYNGEE. CDR3 sequence (DNA): TGTGCCAGCAGCGGACTGGATAGGCTGTACTTC. This gives the protein CASSGLDRLYF.

The CDR3 region has the DNA TGTGCCAGCTCATATACGAACACCGGGGAGCTGTTTTTT. Its protein is CASSYTNTGELFF. The gene calls are TRBV18 and TRBJ2-2; no clear D. Trimming cost V 5 bases and J 0 bases, with 4 bases left between them. This CDR3 has 13 residues. The germline gives CDR1 KGHSH, CDR2 LQKENI.

The CDR3 spells CSASLSGGQETQYF. The CDR3 nucleotides are TGCAGTGCTAGTCTCAGCGGCGGCCAAGAGACCCAGTACTTC. The chain joins TRBV20-1 to TRBJ2-5; weak D call: TRBD2 (5 bases). The CDR3 sequence is 14 residues long. Per germline, CDR1 DFQATT and CDR2 SNEGSKA (reference sequence). Trimming stripped 3 bases from V and 1 base from J, with 12 bases between.

The chain couples TRBV5-1 to TRBJ2-3; D perhaps matches TRBD2 (5 bases). The CDR3 runs 15 residues. Trimming took 7 bases from V and 2 from J, leaving 17 bases between them. The germline V gene has CDR1 SGHRS and CDR2 YFSETQ. CDR3 in DNA: TGCGCCAGCTCCCAGTTAACGGGGTCCACAGATACGCAGTATTTT. This encodes CASSQLTGSTDTQYF.

The V and J genes are TRBV3-1 (or the pseudogene TRBV3-2) and TRBJ2-7, with TRBD2 identical over 7 bases. V shed 1 base, J shed 1 base, and the junction held 4 bases outside the gene matches. The length of the CDR3 is 15 residues. From germline, CDR1 is LGHDT and CDR2 YNNKEL (reference sequence). The chain's CDR3 is CASSQGGRESYEQYF. The DNA for the CDR3 is TGTGCCAGCAGCCAAGGGGGGAGGGAATCCTACGAGCAGTACTTC.

V is TRBV5-1 and J is TRBJ1-1, with 9 bases identical to TRBD1. CDR1 SGHRS and CDR2 YFSETQ come from the germline V gene. There are 13 residues in the CDR3. Unmatched junction bases numbered 4, after V lost 7 bases and J lost 3 bases. The CDR3 spells CASGGTGYTEAFF. The CDR3 nucleotides read TGCGCCAGCGGGGGGACAGGGTACACTGAAGCTTTCTTT.

The chain is built from TRBV27 and TRBJ2-7, with 7 bases matching TRBD1. Unmatched junction bases numbered 13, after V lost 6 bases and J lost 5 bases. Germline CDR1 and CDR2: MNHEY and SMNVEV (reference sequence). This CDR3 region has 15 residues. CDR3 amino acids: CASRLETGDQHEQYF. Here the CDR3 DNA reads TGTGCCAGCAGATTGGAAACAGGGGATCAGCACGAGCAGTACTTC.

The chain is built from TRBV6-1 and TRBJ2-7; 9 positions agree with TRBD2. V shed 3 bases, J shed 7 bases, and the junction held 7 bases outside the gene matches. The CDR3 is 14 amino acids. Germline loops: CDR1 MNHNS, CDR2 SASEGT. The CDR3: CASSEGGGAEEQYF. The CDR3 bases are TGTGCCAGCAGTGAGGGCGGGGGGGCCGAAGAGCAGTACTTC.

This CDR3 reads CASGDVRVKLFF. For the CDR3, the DNA is TGTGCCAGCGGAGATGTAAGAGTGAAACTGTTTTTT. This rearrangement joins TRBV28 to TRBJ1-4; D remains ambiguous. V dropped 8 bases and J dropped 11 bases, with 15 bases sitting between them. This CDR3 has 12 residues. The germline CDR1 and CDR2 sequences are MDHEN and SYDVKM.